This T cell receptor (beta chain) was observed in a study of response to subunit inactivated influenza vaccine. TCRdb reanalysed the RT-PCR reads using MiXCR and keeps one entry per CDR3 protein. The sample yields about 700,000 distinct CDR3 sequences, 11% to 15% seen once. With V trimmed by 3 bases and J by 2 bases, 10 bases remained unmatched. Germline CDR1 reads MDHEN; CDR2 reads SYDVKM. The CDR3 is 17 residues long. Findings of the study overall: Authors suggested each seasonal influenza vaccination recruits few new T cells.

This clonotype was detected a few times. What it binds is not known. V is TRBV28 and J is TRBJ2-5; 9 bases map to TRBD2. Source: PBMCs from blood, taken around 14 days before vaccination. The TCR sequence derives from a middle-aged man who received an inactivated influenza vaccine. The DNA of the CDR3 is TGTGCCAGCAGTTTTCATTTTAGCGGGAGTACGCAAGAGACCCAGTACTTC. Translating it yields CASSFHFSGSTQETQYF.